This TCR beta chain stems from a study of T cell repertoires in cytomegalovirus infection. Background on the study: Public signatures in TCR beta pointed to CMV infection and matching HLA type. Whole-study findings and limits: Pooled public TCR beta family frequency picked out CMV carriers with the relevant HLA. CMV-specific TCR beta clonotypes restricted by HLA-C were the ones dominating the ex vivo response.

V lost 5 bases, J lost 5 bases, and 7 bases stayed unmatched. Germline assignment: CDR1 SGHTA and CDR2 FQGNSA. The CDR3 loop spans 15 amino acids. As regards this clonotype: Its specificity is unknown.

TCRdb ran MiXCR on the reads and lists one entry per CDR3 protein. The table shows around 450,000 distinct CDR3 sequences, with roughly a third occurring only once. Sequences were obtained from PBMCs. V and J are TRBV7-2 and TRBJ2-3, with TRBD2 matching 10 bases. This clonotype originated in a human donor in good health (CMV status not recorded). Some clones in this sample may be carry-over from other donors' samples. Here the CDR3 reads CASSPLAGGGDTQYF. CDR3 bases: TGTGCCAGCAGCCCTTTAGCGGGGGGCGGAGATACGCAGTATTTT.